Sequencing of this T cell receptor (beta chain) was carried out in a study of T cells expressing NK-cell markers. Study at large: Eight donors were sequenced, of whom seven were HCMV-seropositive, while the remaining one was HCMV-seronegative.

CDR1 and CDR2 from the germline V gene are SEHNR and FQNEAQ (reference sequence). The CDR3 is 14 amino acids. For each CDR3 protein, TCRdb gives one entry from its re-call of the 5' RACE reads, without DNA. The sample's table shows about 300,000 distinct CDR3 sequences. The chain uses TRBV7-9 and TRBJ2-2. The sequenced sample was blood T cells: a sorted CD56 or NKG2C T cell subset, CD4+ or CD8+ T cells, or bulk PBMC T cells (not recorded which). The clonotype originates from a woman aged 18-69 years in good health. Here the CDR3 reads CASSPITNTGELFF.